This T cell receptor (beta chain) was sequenced during a study of cytomegalovirus exposure and HLA in healthy donors. General study findings and limits: Accurate predictions that matched the HLA-A and HLA-B alleles of most subjects were reportedly made from TCR beta sequences. Most observed TCR sequences were rare, whereas some public TCRs were detected in many donors.

60 Vbeta and 13 Jbeta primers were used in PCR. TCRdb's table, derived via immunoSEQ multiplex PCR, lists solely in-frame clones and lacks some. The sample lists about 140,000 clones; around 80% were seen once. With regard to this clone: Antigen unknown.

The clonotype originates from a woman between 40 and 50 years old in good health and CMV-seronegative. The sample was PBMCs.

The CDR3 DNA sequence: TGTGCCAGCAGCCGACGACAGGGCCAAGAGACCCAGTACTTC. This encodes CASSRRQGQETQYF. This chain uses TRBV5-8 with TRBJ2-5; 7 nucleotides match TRBD1. The junction had 4 bases not matched to a gene; V was cut back by 4 bases and J by 1 base. Looked up from germline, CDR1 is SGHTS and CDR2 is YDEGEE. This CDR3 comprises 14 residues.